The next 18 T cell receptor beta chains were all read from a single sample in a study of cytomegalovirus exposure and HLA in healthy donors (TCRdb year 2017). Library method: the immunoSEQ multiplex PCR assay. The multiplex PCR relied on a mix of 60 forward primers for TCR Vbeta segments and 13 reverse primers for TCR Jbeta segments. TCRdb mirrors the immuneACCESS table, restricted to in-frame sequences. Some clones are absent from its copies; in checked studies, under half trace to an unresolved V gene, and the reason for the others is unknown. The sample table contains about 150,000 clones; only one count was recorded for about a tenth of them. The ten largest clones capture around 1.9% of the sample. Sequenced sample: PBMCs. The receptors come from a male donor in good health and CMV-seronegative.

Only a few counts were recorded for this clone. The chain carries TRBV5-1 and TRBJ2-2; D possibly corresponds to TRBD1 (7 bases). This CDR3 region has 19 residues. CDR1 and CDR2 (germline): SGHRS, YFSETQ. Trimming pared 3 bases from V and 4 bases from J, leaving 25 bases between. The DNA of the CDR3 is TGCGCCAGCAGCTCGTTTTCCTCCGGGGCAGGGGGGATCACCGGGGAGCTGTTTTTT. As protein: CASSSFSSGAGGITGELFF.

The chain is built from TRBV15 and TRBJ2-3; TRBD1 aligns across 7 bases. There are 14 residues in the CDR3. Germline CDR1 is LNHNV and CDR2 is YYDKDF (reference sequence). J gave up 1 base and V 7 bases, and 5 bases lay outside the gene matches. CDR3 DNA: TGTGCCACCAAAAGGGACAGCGGCACAGATACGCAGTATTTT. Translating gives CATKRDSGTDTQYF.

This clone was counted a few times. The chain uses TRBV28 and TRBJ2-7; D may be TRBD1 (5 bases). Germline CDR1 MDHEN, CDR2 SYDVKM. V shed 7 bases and J shed 0 bases, with 13 bases lying between them. The CDR3 contains 14 residues. The CDR3 coding sequence is TGTGCCAGCACGCGACAGAAGAGCTCCTACGAGCAGTACTTC. Protein sequence: CASTRQKSSYEQYF.

The chain joins TRBV11-3 to TRBJ2-3; 7 bases are shared with TRBD2. V was pared by 5 bases and J by 0 bases, with 2 bases of the junction left unmatched. The V gene's germline CDR1 is SGHNT and CDR2 YENEEA. The CDR3 sequence is 14 residues long. CDR3 amino acids: CASSQGGSTDTQYF. In DNA, the CDR3 is TGTGCCAGCAGCCAGGGAGGGAGCACAGATACGCAGTATTTT. The whole variable domain, remainder taken from reference TRBV11-3 and TRBJ2-3, is EAGVVQSPRYKIIEKKQPVAFWCNPISGHNTLYWYLQNLGQGPELLIRYENEEAVDDSQLPKDRFSAERLKGVDSTLKIQPAELGDSAVYLCASSQGGSTDTQYFGPGTRLTVL.

The chain links TRBV5-6 to TRBJ1-4; 7 nucleotides line up with TRBD1. V lost 4 bases and J lost 7; bases outside the gene matches: 7. Per germline, CDR1 SGHDT and CDR2 YYEEEE. The CDR3 has 14 amino acids. DNA of the CDR3: TGTGCCAGCAGCCCGGACAGGCTCTCTGAAAAACTGTTTTTT. It is translated as CASSPDRLSEKLFF.

The rearrangement joins TRBV5-1 to TRBJ2-3, with TRBD1 matching 7 bases. V dropped 2 bases and J dropped 3; count of bases not matched to a gene: 6. Germline V gene data show CDR1 as SGHRS and CDR2 as YFSETQ. The CDR3 contains 15 residues. CDR3 region: CASSLGGRLTDTQYF. In nucleotides, the CDR3 is TGCGCCAGCAGCTTAGGGGGCCGCTTGACAGATACGCAGTATTTT.

This clone came up a few times. V and J are TRBV29-1 and TRBJ2-7; TRBD1 matches at 11 bases. The J segment lost 4 bases and the V segment lost 7 bases, leaving 6 bases of the junction unmatched. CDR3 size: 13 residues. Germline CDR1 and CDR2: SQVTM and ANQGSEA. The CDR3 DNA sequence: TGCAGCGCCGGGACAGGGGGTTTATACGAGCAGTACTTC. It translates to CSAGTGGLYEQYF.

V and J are TRBV5-6 and TRBJ2-1, with D unresolved. There are 15 residues in the CDR3. CDR1 and CDR2 (germline): SGHDT, YYEEEE. V lost 4 bases, J lost 2 bases, and 13 bases lay in between. The CDR3 reads CASSLDWSTYNEQFF. CDR3 nucleotide sequence: TGTGCCAGCAGCCTCGACTGGAGCACCTACAATGAGCAGTTCTTC.

This clone has a handful of counts. The chain links TRBV7-8 to TRBJ2-1; TRBD2 matches at 10 bases. V dropped 0 bases and J dropped 3; count of bases not matched to a gene: 5. The CDR3 is 17 amino acids. Germline CDR1 SGHVS, CDR2 FQNEAQ. CDR3 residues: CASSLASGGAFYNEQFF. The CDR3 coding sequence is TGTGCCAGCAGCTTAGCCAGCGGGGGGGCATTCTACAATGAGCAGTTCTTC.

V usage is TRBV10-3 and J usage is TRBJ1-2; D possibly corresponds to TRBD1 (5 bases). Germline values: CDR1 ENHRY, CDR2 SYGVKD. The germline V and J ends were trimmed by 2 bases and 3 bases, with 10 bases remaining between them. The CDR3 has 14 residues. CDR3 amino acids: CAISEADSYYGYTF. In DNA form, the CDR3 reads TGTGCCATCAGTGAGGCAGACAGCTACTATGGCTACACCTTC.

This clone has only a few counts. J is TRBJ1-3 and V is TRBV7-2; D is unclear. The V end was cut by 1 base, the J end by 4 bases, with 14 bases between. Germline V gene data show CDR1 as SGHTA and CDR2 as FQGNSA. The CDR3 sequence is 16 residues long. The CDR3 sequence: CASSLVPGVGGNTIYF. CDR3 sequence (DNA): TGTGCCAGCAGCTTAGTCCCCGGGGTGGGAGGAAACACCATATATTTT.

The genes are TRBV25-1 and TRBJ1-5, with D hard to call. V was shortened by 1 base and J by 8 bases, with 12 bases between the two germline ends. The V gene's germline CDR1 is MGHDK and CDR2 SYGVNS. The CDR3 contains 14 residues. The CDR3 loop is CASSESAGLEPQHF. The CDR3 bases are TGTGCCAGCAGTGAATCGGCAGGCTTAGAGCCCCAGCATTTT. The whole variable domain, filled in from reference TRBV25-1 and TRBJ1-5, reads EADIYQTPRYLVIGTGKKITLECSQTMGHDKMYWYQQDPGMELHLIHYSYGVNSTEKGDLSSESTVSRIRTEHFPLTLESARPSHTSQYLCASSESAGLEPQHFGDGTRLSIL.

This clone has just a few counts. The V call is TRBV28, the J call TRBJ2-5; D may be TRBD2 (5 bases). Germline-derived CDR1 and CDR2 are MDHEN and SYDVKM. The ends were cut back, 6 bases at V and 5 bases at J, with 16 bases in the middle. The CDR3 runs to 14 residues. The CDR3: CASSLVAREETQYF. For the CDR3, the DNA is TGTGCCAGCAGCTTGGTAGCAAGGGAGGAGACCCAGTACTTC.

This clone turned up a few times. The chain uses TRBV4-2 and TRBJ2-3; 7 positions match TRBD2. The V gene end was trimmed by 0 bases and the J gene end by 0 bases; junction bases not matched to a gene: 3. Germline CDR1 reads LGHNA; CDR2 reads YNFKEQ. The CDR3 has 16 residues. CDR3 sequence (DNA): TGTGCCAGCAGCCAAGACGGTAGCGGGAGCACAGATACGCAGTATTTT. Translation gives CASSQDGSGSTDTQYF.

Only a few counts were recorded for this clone. The V call is TRBV7-9, the J call TRBJ1-4; D is uncertain. V lost 3 bases and J 8 bases, leaving 10 bases between the germline ends. The CDR3 length is 13 residues. Germline CDR1 reads SEHNR; CDR2 reads FQNEAQ (reference sequence). CDR3 nucleotide sequence: TGTGCCAGCAGCTTCACAAGAACCGAAAAACTGTTTTTT. Protein sequence: CASSFTRTEKLFF. Complete variable domain (other parts from reference TRBV7-9 and TRBJ1-4): DTGVSQNPRHKITKRGQNVTFRCDPISEHNRLYWYRQTLGQGPEFLTYFQNEAQLEKSRLLSDRFSAERPKGSFSTLEIQRTEQGDSAMYLCASSFTRTEKLFFGSGTQLSVL.

This clone was seen only a few times. This sequence joins TRBV4-1 and TRBJ1-1; 7 nucleotides agree with TRBD1. The V and J ends lost 4 bases and 5 bases, in that order; junction bases with no gene match: 13. The CDR3 loop spans 16 amino acids. Germline values: CDR1 MGHRA, CDR2 YSYEKL. In nucleotides, the CDR3 is TGCGCCAGCAGCCCTACTTTTACGACAGGGCTTACTGAAGCTTTCTTT. Residues: CASSPTFTTGLTEAFF.

This clone has more than one count but fewer than ten. The rearrangement joins TRBV7-6 to TRBJ1-1, with unresolved D. There are 13 residues in the CDR3. Looked up from germline, CDR1 is SGHVS and CDR2 is FNYEAQ. Trimming cost V 2 bases and J 8 bases, with 12 bases left between them. The DNA of the CDR3 is TGTGCCAGCAGCTTAAGAGAGGGAGGCGAAGCTTTCTTT. This encodes CASSLREGGEAFF.

The chain joins TRBV9 to TRBJ1-1; D unresolved. Trimming pared 4 bases from V and 6 bases from J, leaving 16 bases between. Germline CDR1 SGDLS, CDR2 YYNGEE. The CDR3 covers 14 residues. CDR3 sequence reads: CASSPSMEISEAFF. As DNA, the CDR3 is TGTGCCAGCAGCCCCTCAATGGAGATATCTGAAGCTTTCTTT. Looking up the rest from reference TRBV9 and TRBJ1-1 gives the full variable domain: DSGVTQTPKHLITATGQRVTLRCSPRSGDLSVYWYQQSLDQGLQFLIQYYNGEERAKGNILERFSAQQFPDLHSELNLSSLELGDSALYFCASSPSMEISEAFFGQGTRLTVV.